Listed below are T cell receptor beta chains from one sample, sequenced in a study of human T cells and chemical hapten exposure. TCRdb reanalysed the RACE reads using MiXCR and keeps one entry per CDR3 protein. The sample yields 70,000 to 95,000 distinct CDR3 sequences, more than 6.5% seen once. The material sequenced was whole blood, taken in connection with sensitization to the hapten diphenylcyclopropenone (DPC). All receptors derive from a woman aged 25 to 39 with alopecia areata. Some clones in this sample may be carry-over from other donors' samples. CDR3s include the opening cysteine and the closing phenylalanine or tryptophan. The order of the fields is CDR3 DNA, CDR3 protein, V gene, D gene, J gene, clone size. The D gene is left open where the match is weak. Not all rows give a size; the values are once, few, many and, for expanded clones, a class.

DNA: TGCAGTGCCCCCGACAGGGGGAAGTATGGCTACACCTTC; CDR3: CSAPDRGKYGYTF; V: TRBV20-1; D: TRBD1; J: TRBJ1-2; size: few
DNA: TGTGCCACCAGTGATAAGCGGGGGAACACAGATACGCAGTATTTT; CDR3: CATSDKRGNTDTQYF; V: TRBV24-1; D: TRBD2; J: TRBJ2-3; size: few
DNA: TGTGCCAGCCGCGGTTCGGACACTGAAGCTTTCTTT; CDR3: CASRGSDTEAFF; V: TRBV27; D: NA; J: TRBJ1-1; size: few
DNA: TGCAGTGCTCAGGTACTGTCTGAAGCTTTCTTT; CDR3: CSAQVLSEAFF; V: TRBV20-1; D: NA; J: TRBJ1-1; size: NA
DNA: TGTGCCAGCAGGGACAGGGCGGACACTGAAGCTTTCTTT; CDR3: CASRDRADTEAFF; V: TRBV12-3/TRBV12-4; D: TRBD1; J: TRBJ1-1; size: NA
DNA: TGTGCCAGCGGGCCACAAGGGGCGAAAAACATTCAGTACTTC; CDR3: CASGPQGAKNIQYF; V: TRBV6-1; D: NA; J: TRBJ2-4; size: many
DNA: TGTGCCAGCAGACCCGACACCCTCAATCAGCCCCAGCATTTT; CDR3: CASRPDTLNQPQHF; V: TRBV6-6; D: NA; J: TRBJ1-5; size: many
DNA: TGCGCCAGCAGCTTGGGGTCGGTAACTAGCACAGATACGCAGTATTTT; CDR3: CASSLGSVTSTDTQYF; V: TRBV5-1; D: NA; J: TRBJ2-3; size: NA
DNA: TGCAGCTTAGCAAGGGTTACAGATACGCAGTATTTT; CDR3: CSLARVTDTQYF; V: TRBV29-1; D: NA; J: TRBJ2-3; size: many
DNA: TGTGCCAGTAGTATGGGGGGAGACACCGGGGAGCTGTTTTTT; CDR3: CASSMGGDTGELFF; V: TRBV19; D: NA; J: TRBJ2-2; size: few
DNA: TGTGCCAGCAGTGACCTGCGAGGGGCCAACGTCCTGACTTTC; CDR3: CASSDLRGANVLTF; V: TRBV25-1; D: NA; J: TRBJ2-6; size: many
DNA: TGCAGCGTTGAATCCCCCGGACAGGGAAGTTTCTACAATGAGCAGTTCTTC; CDR3: CSVESPGQGSFYNEQFF; V: TRBV29-1; D: TRBD1; J: TRBJ2-1; size: NA
DNA: TGTGCTAGTGGTTTGGCGGACTCTCTAGGTTATCAGCCCCAGCATTTT; CDR3: CASGLADSLGYQPQHF; V: TRBV12-5; D: NA; J: TRBJ1-5; size: NA
DNA: TGCGCCAGCAGCTTGGCCCTGACAGGGTCGGTCACAGATACGCAGTATTTT; CDR3: CASSLALTGSVTDTQYF; V: TRBV5-1; D: TRBD1; J: TRBJ2-3; size: NA
DNA: TGCGCCAGCAGCCACGGATGGACAGGGACTAACTATGGCTACACCTTC; CDR3: CASSHGWTGTNYGYTF; V: TRBV5-1; D: TRBD1; J: TRBJ1-2; size: few
DNA: TGCAGTGCTAGGTCTATCCAAGGGGGCGGGGAGCTGTTTTTT; CDR3: CSARSIQGGGELFF; V: TRBV20-1; D: NA; J: TRBJ2-2; size: NA
DNA: TGTGCCAGCAGCAACTCTTGGGGCACAGATACGCAGTATTTT; CDR3: CASSNSWGTDTQYF; V: TRBV9; D: NA; J: TRBJ2-3; size: many
DNA: TGTGCCAGCAGCTGGGGACTAGCGGGGGGCCACAATGAGCAGTTCTTC; CDR3: CASSWGLAGGHNEQFF; V: TRBV5-4; D: TRBD2; J: TRBJ2-1; size: many
DNA: TGTGCCAGCAGCTTGGCCGTACGCGGCCAAGAGACCCAGTACTTC; CDR3: CASSLAVRGQETQYF; V: TRBV5-6; D: NA; J: TRBJ2-5; size: few
DNA: TGCAGTGCTAGCAAGGCAGGGAGTTCCTACGAGCAGTACTTC; CDR3: CSASKAGSSYEQYF; V: TRBV20-1; D: NA; J: TRBJ2-7; size: many
DNA: TGTGCCAGCAGCTCAACCCGGGACAGGGGATACAATGAGCAGTTCTTC; CDR3: CASSSTRDRGYNEQFF; V: TRBV7-9; D: TRBD1; J: TRBJ2-1; size: many
DNA: TGTGCCAGCAGTTCCCCTAGCGGTCGCTACGAGCAGTACTTC; CDR3: CASSSPSGRYEQYF; V: TRBV6-2/TRBV6-3; D: TRBD2; J: TRBJ2-7; size: many
DNA: TGTGCCAGCAGCCAAGTATGGTTGAGGGACAGGGGGAACACTGAAGCTTTCTTT; CDR3: CASSQVWLRDRGNTEAFF; V: TRBV14; D: TRBD1; J: TRBJ1-1; size: many
DNA: TGTGCCAGCAGCTTAGATGGGGGGGTCTACAATGAGCAGTTCTTC; CDR3: CASSLDGGVYNEQFF; V: TRBV11-2; D: TRBD2; J: TRBJ2-1; size: NA
DNA: TGTGCCAGCAGCCAAGATCTCTATAACTATGGCTACACCTTC; CDR3: CASSQDLYNYGYTF; V: TRBV14; D: NA; J: TRBJ1-2; size: many
DNA: TGTGCCAGCAGGTCGACAGGGGAATATGTCTACACCTTC; CDR3: CASRSTGEYVYTF; V: TRBV12-3/TRBV12-4; D: TRBD1; J: TRBJ1-2; size: NA
DNA: TGTGCCAGCAGCTTTAGCAATCAGCCCCAGCATTTT; CDR3: CASSFSNQPQHF; V: TRBV7-2; D: NA; J: TRBJ1-5; size: many
DNA: TGTGCCAGCAGCTTGTTTTCCTGGGCGACCCGCGAGCAGTACTTC; CDR3: CASSLFSWATREQYF; V: TRBV5-6; D: NA; J: TRBJ2-7; size: many
DNA: TGTGCCAGCAGCTTAACCGCTAGCGGGGCCGGCGGGGAGCTGTTTTTT; CDR3: CASSLTASGAGGELFF; V: TRBV7-3; D: TRBD2; J: TRBJ2-2; size: many
DNA: TGCGCCAGCAGCTCAACTAGCGGGGGTAGCTCCTACAATGAGCAGTTCTTC; CDR3: CASSSTSGGSSYNEQFF; V: TRBV5-1; D: TRBD2; J: TRBJ2-1; size: many
DNA: TGTGCCAGCAGCCTCCTGTACAATGAGCAGTTCTTC; CDR3: CASSLLYNEQFF; V: TRBV7-2; D: NA; J: TRBJ2-1; size: many
DNA: TGTGCCAGCAGCTCACCCAACTCGGGCTATGGCTACACCTTC; CDR3: CASSSPNSGYGYTF; V: TRBV7-9; D: NA; J: TRBJ1-2; size: NA
DNA: TGTGCCAGCAGCTTACCAGGGGGCAGGAATGAGCAGTTCTTC; CDR3: CASSLPGGRNEQFF; V: TRBV11-2; D: TRBD1; J: TRBJ2-1; size: NA
DNA: TGTGCCAGCAGCCAAGATATGGGAAGTAACTATGGCTACACCTTC; CDR3: CASSQDMGSNYGYTF; V: TRBV4-2; D: NA; J: TRBJ1-2; size: few
DNA: TGTGCCAGCAGCTTCGCTGGGGTCAGCACAGATACGCAGTATTTT; CDR3: CASSFAGVSTDTQYF; V: TRBV7-9; D: NA; J: TRBJ2-3; size: many
DNA: TGTGCCAGCAGCACGCGACATAGCGGGGGTTACAATGAGCAGTTCTTC; CDR3: CASSTRHSGGYNEQFF; V: TRBV11-3; D: TRBD2; J: TRBJ2-1; size: many
DNA: TGTGCCAGCAGCTCCGGACTCTCACCCCTCCACTTT; CDR3: CASSSGLSPLHF; V: TRBV5-6; D: NA; J: TRBJ1-6; size: once
DNA: TGCAGTGTCAATAGGGGTAGCGGGGGGGCGGATACGCAGTATTTT; CDR3: CSVNRGSGGADTQYF; V: TRBV20-1; D: TRBD2; J: TRBJ2-3; size: few